Shown below are 21 T cell receptor beta chains from a single sample sequenced in a study of CXCR3-negative and CXCR3-positive naive CD8 T cells. Study-wide points: CXCR3-positive naive cells carried more hydrophobic TRB CDR3s than CXCR3-negative naive cells did.

Researchers prepared the TRB cDNA libraries using 5' RACE with UMI labels. TCRdb reprocessed the 5' RACE reads and stores each CDR3 protein as one record, lacking DNA. The table for this sample gives under 150,000 distinct CDR3 sequences. These receptors lack a known antigen. The sample was naive CXCR3+ CD8+ T cells from blood. Subset specified: CD45RO-CCR7+CD27+CD95- naive CD8+ T cells expressing CXCR3 (TNR3+). Receptors were obtained from a human donor in good health. Some clones in this sample may be carry-over from other donors' samples.

The chain combines TRBV20-1 with TRBJ2-7; TCRdb indicates TRBD2, and absent DNA this call remains unverified. Germline loops: CDR1 DFQATT, CDR2 SNEGSKA (reference sequence). The CDR3 is made up of 13 amino acids. CDR3 residues: CSARELAVYEQYF.

The chain combines TRBV3-1 with TRBJ2-1; lacking DNA, the TRBD2 call made by TCRdb goes unchecked. The CDR3 covers 20 residues. The germline gives CDR1 LGHDT, CDR2 YNNKEL (reference sequence). The CDR3 region is CASSQPPGLAGVSSYNEQFF.

The rearrangement uses TRBV4-2 and TRBJ2-1; TCRdb gives TRBD2 as the D gene, but with no DNA this cannot be confirmed. The germline gives CDR1 LGHNA, CDR2 YNFKEQ. CDR3 size: 16 residues. CDR3 in amino acids: CASSQGTSGTYNEQFF.

CDR3 residues: CSVVLGQGASYEQYF. The chain uses TRBV29-1 and TRBJ2-7; TCRdb indicates TRBD1, and absent DNA this call remains unverified. CDR1 SQVTM and CDR2 ANQGSEA come from the germline V gene. The CDR3 extends over 15 amino acids.

The chain carries TRBV2 and TRBJ2-5; the TRBD1 assignment by TCRdb is unverifiable without DNA. Per germline, CDR1 SNHLY and CDR2 FYNNEI. CDR3 length: 14 amino acids. The CDR3 sequence: CASSEAAGEETQYF.

V usage is TRBV28 and J usage is TRBJ2-7. This CDR3 is 13 amino acids long. Germline loops: CDR1 MDHEN, CDR2 SYDVKM. The CDR3 sequence is CASNVGRYWEQYF.

The chain combines TRBV9 with TRBJ2-7; there is no DNA to check the TCRdb D call of TRBD2. The germline V gene encodes CDR1 SGDLS and CDR2 YYNGEE. This CDR3 is 16 amino acids long. CDR3 sequence reads: CASSVASGTFEYEQYF.

The chain is built from TRBV13 and TRBJ2-1; TCRdb calls TRBD2, which cannot be checked without DNA. CDR1 is PRHDT and CDR2 is FYEKMQ in the germline V gene (reference sequence). This CDR3 is 15 amino acids long. The CDR3 reads CASSSRLAAYNEQFF.

The chain joins TRBV20-1 to TRBJ1-1. The CDR3 runs to 13 residues. Germline CDR1 reads DFQATT; CDR2 reads SNEGSKA (reference sequence). The CDR3 here is CSAKETLNTEAFF.

V is TRBV28 and J is TRBJ2-4; TCRdb names TRBD1, which stays unverified in the absence of DNA. This CDR3 has 16 amino acids. Looked up from germline, CDR1 is MDHEN and CDR2 is SYDVKM. The CDR3 sequence is CASSLYRGAPGNIQYF.

CDR3 residues: CASSYEGGLENWDTEAFF. The chain links TRBV6-5 to TRBJ1-1; TCRdb calls TRBD1, which cannot be checked without DNA. CDR1 and CDR2 (germline): MNHEY, SVGAGI. The CDR3 extends over 18 amino acids.

This chain links TRBV7-2 with TRBJ2-1. Germline lookup yields CDR1 SGHTA and CDR2 FQGNSA. This CDR3 is built from 13 residues. The CDR3 loop is CASSFGDVQTQYF.

The V gene is TRBV10-3, the J gene TRBJ1-5. The germline V gene has CDR1 ENHRY and CDR2 SYGVKD. This CDR3 contains 14 residues. CDR3 sequence: CAISESVGNQPQHF.

The chain links TRBV28 to TRBJ1-2. Germline-derived CDR1 and CDR2 are MDHEN and SYDVKM. The CDR3 has 14 residues. CDR3: CASIRTESWYGYTF.

The rearrangement links TRBV5-1 to TRBJ1-6. CDR3 length: 13 residues. Germline CDR1 SGHRS, CDR2 YFSETQ. CDR3: CASSLAGGGALHF.

The gene calls are TRBV6-2 or TRBV6-3 and TRBJ2-7; TCRdb picks TRBD2, but there is no DNA to check that call. The CDR3 runs to 11 residues. CDR1 is MNHEY, CDR2 SVGEGT, per germline. CDR3 residues: CASSLWREQYF.

The J gene is TRBJ1-2, the V gene TRBV6-5; TCRdb calls TRBD1, which cannot be checked without DNA. Germline V gene lookup returns CDR1 MNHEY and CDR2 SVGAGI. The CDR3 extends over 14 amino acids. The chain's CDR3 is CASSYRQGNYGYTF.

The rearrangement uses TRBV5-1 and TRBJ2-5. This CDR3 region has 15 residues. Looked up from germline, CDR1 is SGHRS and CDR2 is YFSETQ. CDR3 amino acids: CASSPRRRDQETQYF.

The rearrangement joins TRBV29-1 to TRBJ2-1. This CDR3 region has 11 residues. Germline V gene sequence: CDR1 SQVTM, CDR2 ANQGSEA. The CDR3: CSVVGGNEQFF.

The chain uses TRBV19 and TRBJ2-1; TCRdb reports TRBD1, a call that lacks DNA to check it against. The CDR3 sequence is 14 residues long. Germline V gene data show CDR1 as LNHDA and CDR2 as SQIVND (reference sequence). The CDR3 is CASSIVPGRNEQFF.

The chain carries TRBV29-1 and TRBJ2-3; there is no DNA to check the TCRdb D call of TRBD2. This CDR3 has 14 amino acids. CDR1 and CDR2 (germline): SQVTM, ANQGSEA. The CDR3 sequence is CSVLTRAGDNTQYF.